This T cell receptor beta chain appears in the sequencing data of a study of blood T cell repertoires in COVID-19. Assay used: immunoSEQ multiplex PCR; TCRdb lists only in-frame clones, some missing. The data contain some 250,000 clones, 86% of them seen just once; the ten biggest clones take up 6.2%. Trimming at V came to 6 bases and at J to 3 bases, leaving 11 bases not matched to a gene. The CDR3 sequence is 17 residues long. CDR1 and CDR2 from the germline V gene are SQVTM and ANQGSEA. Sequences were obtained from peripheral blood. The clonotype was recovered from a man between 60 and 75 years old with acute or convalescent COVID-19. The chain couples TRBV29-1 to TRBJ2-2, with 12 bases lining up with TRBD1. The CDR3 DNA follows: TGCAGCGTCCCTCGGGCCGGGACAGGGGGCGACACCGGGGAGCTGTTTTTT. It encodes CSVPRAGTGGDTGELFF.